Listed below are T cell receptor beta chains from one sample, sequenced in a study of Ad26.COV2.S vaccination and SARS-CoV-2 variants. Sequenced by immunoSEQ multiplex PCR; TCRdb stores in-frame clones only, minus some. The repertoire has approximately 480,000 clones, roughly 89% of them found once; the top ten carry 9.5% to 15%. The sequencing here drew on peripheral blood, taken in a trial of Ad26.COV2.S vaccine versus placebo. The receptor set was obtained from a person aged 18 to 59 who received the Ad26.COV2.S COVID-19 vaccine or a placebo. Both conserved end residues are part of each CDR3. Fields, in order: CDR3 length, D gene, J gene, V gene, clone size, CDR3 DNA, CDR3 protein. D genes are given only for firm matches. The listing skips clone size in some rows; elsewhere it reads once, few, many or a size class.

>15|-|TRBJ2-2|TRBV18|-
TGTGCCAGCGCGATTACTAAGCCGGACACCGGGGAGCTGTTTTTT
CASAITKPDTGELFF
>16|TRBD2|TRBJ2-5|TRBV4-1|-
TGCGCCAGCAGCCACCCAGGACTAGCGGGGGAAGAGACCCAGTACTTC
CASSHPGLAGEETQYF
>19|TRBD2|TRBJ2-2|TRBV27|-
TGTGCCAGCAGTCCCCCGGGACTAGCGGGAGTGCGGGGCACCGGGGAGCTGTTTTTT
CASSPPGLAGVRGTGELFF
>15|-|TRBJ2-5|TRBV28|-
TGTGCCAGCAGCCCGGAAGGGTCTTTCCAAGAGACCCAGTACTTC
CASSPEGSFQETQYF
>15|-|TRBJ1-2|TRBV5-1|-
TGCGCCAGCAGCTTGGTAGGGGGGGACTCCGATGGCTACACCTTC
CASSLVGGDSDGYTF
>15|TRBD1|TRBJ1-1|TRBV6-5|-
TGTGCCAGCAGCCGACGGGACAGCATGAACACTGAAGCTTTCTTT
CASSRRDSMNTEAFF
>11|-|TRBJ2-1|TRBV7-9|-
TGTGCCACTACAGTGGGTAATGAGCAGTTCTTC
CATTVGNEQFF
>14|TRBD1|TRBJ1-1|TRBV28|once
TGTGCCAGCAGGCGAGGGGGCAAGAACACTGAAGCTTTCTTT
CASRRGGKNTEAFF
>13|-|TRBJ2-1|TRBV7-9|-
TGTGCCAGCAGCCCCGAGAGCGGGAATGAGCAGTTCTTC
CASSPESGNEQFF
>12|-|TRBJ2-1|TRBV2|-
TGTGCCAGCAGTGCAGGGCCGGGTGAGCAGTTCTTC
CASSAGPGEQFF
>16|TRBD1|TRBJ1-1|TRBV4-2|-
TGTGCCAGCAGCCAAAGGGACAGCAATTTTCACACTGAAGCTTTCTTT
CASSQRDSNFHTEAFF
>15|-|TRBJ2-7|TRBV7-9|-
TGTGCCAGCAGCTTAGTCGAACTACTTAGTGGCGAGCAGTACTTC
CASSLVELLSGEQYF
>14|-|TRBJ2-1|TRBV13|-
TGTGCCAGCAGCTCGACTAGGAGCTGGAATGAGCAGTTCTTC
CASSSTRSWNEQFF
>16|-|TRBJ2-4|TRBV6-4|-
TGTGCCAGCACGAAGACAGGGAGGGGGACCAAAAACATTCAGTACTTC
CASTKTGRGTKNIQYF
>17|-|TRBJ2-7|TRBV7-9|once
TGTGCCAGCAGCTCCGACTTCAGGGGCCCGTTAACCTACGAGCAGTACTTC
CASSSDFRGPLTYEQYF
>12|-|TRBJ2-1|TRBV10-3|-
TGTGCCATCAGCCCCCGAAACAATGAGCAGTTCTTC
CAISPRNNEQFF
>15|-|TRBJ1-1|TRBV5-6|-
TGTGCCAGCAGCTTGGTTACAGGGATTGGCACTGAAGCTTTCTTT
CASSLVTGIGTEAFF
>13|-|TRBJ1-1|TRBV30|-
TGTGCCTGGAGTTGGGGGGAAAGCGCTGAAGCTTTCTTT
CAWSWGESAEAFF
>14|-|TRBJ1-1|TRBV7-8|-
TGTGCCAGCAGCTTATCTCTCGGCAGCACTGAAGCTTTCTTT
CASSLSLGSTEAFF
>17|TRBD2|TRBJ2-1|TRBV5-4|-
TGTGCCAGCAGCTTGGAACCGACTAGCGGGAGTCGGGATGAGCAGTTCTTC
CASSLEPTSGSRDEQFF
>13|-|TRBJ1-6|TRBV27|few
TGTGCCAGCAGTGGGGCTGCTAATTCACCCCTCCACTTT
CASSGAANSPLHF